This note documents a single TCR beta chain sequence. Its antigen target is currently unknown. Base quality data are lacking; no much larger clone is found one base away. Systemically healthy Caucasian individuals from Russia, around 39 in total and aged roughly 6 to 100 years, were included as donors. Approximately 9.7 milliliters of peripheral blood were drawn from each donor into EDTA-treated Vacutainer tubes. Ficoll-Paque density-gradient centrifugation was used to isolate PBMCs, with at least 6.5 million per sample. Trizol reagent was used to extract total RNA from PBMCs, with at least 5 micrograms per sample. The percentages of naive CD45RAhigh/CD27high T cells were determined by flow cytometry on a PBMC aliquot from every donor. This specimen belongs to a study of blood T cells in healthy people across ages (dated by TCRdb to about 2015). Broadly, across the study: Template switching captured roughly one uniquely barcoded TCR beta cDNA molecule per two T cells in model experiments. Using deep sequencing normalized with unique cDNA molecular identifiers, the study measured how TCR beta repertoire diversity changes with age. Donors were grouped into four age groups: young (average 16 years), middle-aged (39), aged (around 56) and long-lived (around 80). To avoid experimental bias, donors of different ages were spread randomly across the sequencing lanes. For two donors (one aged 18 to 29 and one aged 80 or older), the study analyzed two additional independent replicas of 1 million unique cDNA reads from the same blood draw.

The library was obtained by 5' RACE. Sequencing instrument: Illumina HiSeq 2500. A second PCR of roughly 7 to 11 cycles was performed with a sample-barcoded 5' primer and a J-beta primer mix. A template-switch 5' adaptor carrying 12 random nucleotides introduced a unique molecular identifier onto each TCR beta cDNA molecule. At least 2.5 million CDR3-containing paired-end reads were obtained from each sample. The Mint cDNA synthesis kit, primed by a TRBC-specific oligonucleotide, was used to synthesize first-strand cDNA from all RNA. Following uracil-DNA glycosylase treatment, a first 18-cycle PCR with universal primers M1SS and BC2_uni_R was performed on all cDNA. As for the original processing: Each sample was normalized by randomly selecting 1 million high-quality reads, each carrying a distinct molecular identifier. Reads sharing molecular identifiers were discarded rather than binned into consensus sequences. MiTCR, set to a Q25 quality threshold and the strictest error-elimination algorithm, was used for CDR3 identification, clonotype clustering and error correction. A nonparametric unseen species model with Euler transformation was used to estimate lower-bound total TCR beta diversity. TCRdb trimmed public reads at Q25 via fastp, called clones via MiXCR and kept in-frame beta chains. Here each entry gathers all rows of one CDR3 protein and keeps the most common genes and DNA. TCRdb assigned the V and J calls; the authors' analysis was not used. The sample has 700,000 to 950,000 distinct CDR3 sequences on record, over 45% of them singletons. The ten biggest clones cover roughly 22% of the sample.

Results the study describes overall, beyond this receptor: Because the CMV infection status of the donors was unknown, age-related changes in expanded clonotypes may potentially have been confounded. Estimates of total diversity based on one million sequenced T cells were regarded as lower bounds and as underestimates. Conclusive comparison of naive and antigen-experienced compartments was prevented by the profiling of bulk unsorted PBMCs. Compared with the aged group, the long-lived group had more naive CD4+ T cells, fewer expanded clones and increased TCR diversity, suggesting age selection. The percentage of naive T cells measured by flow cytometry correlated strongly with observed TCR beta diversity. As age increased, observed TCR beta diversity per million T cells dropped in a roughly linear way, and a significant reduction was already evident by age 40.

Its CDR3 holds 14 amino acids, cysteine through phenylalanine. Left in the record is the CDR3 DNA by itself, 42 bases read in frame from the first base. V lost 3 bases and J lost 5 bases, and the count of bases not matched to a germline gene is 4. The germline V gene gives CDR1 as SGHTA and CDR2 as FQGNSA. The sequence is built from TRBV7-2 and TRBJ1-5; 7 bases in between match TRBD1. The receptor was derived from a young man in good health. Sequencing was carried out using blood. The nucleotides read TGTGCCAGCAGCTTCTTCCAGGGGGATCAGCCCCAGCATTTT. Translated, it gives CASSFFQGDQPQHF.